These T cell receptor beta chains were read from a single sample in a study of coeliac disease. Profiled with immunoSEQ multiplex PCR; TCRdb holds only in-frame clones, not every one. In the table there are roughly 1,500 clones, around 60% of which are singletons. The sequenced sample was intraepithelial lymphocytes from the gut. The receptors come from a woman in her forties or fifties with celiac disease on a gluten-free diet. The CDR3 runs from the conserved cysteine through the conserved F or W. D genes are given only for firm matches. Clone size is given for some rows only: seen once, a few or many times, or a class if the clone is expanded.

j_gene: TRBJ2-5; abundance: few; len: 18; d_gene: TRBD2; v_gene: TRBV7-6; CDR3nt: TGTGCCAGCAGCTTAGGGACTAGCGGGGAGTTCTTATTGGAGACCCAGTACTTC; CDR3aa: CASSLGTSGEFLLETQYF
j_gene: TRBJ1-1; abundance: NA; len: 14; d_gene: NA; v_gene: TRBV6-1; CDR3nt: TGTGCCAGCAGTGGTAGGGGACAGAACACTGAAGCTTTCTTT; CDR3aa: CASSGRGQNTEAFF
j_gene: TRBJ2-5; abundance: few; len: 15; d_gene: TRBD2; v_gene: TRBV11-2; CDR3nt: TGTGCCAGCAGCTTAGAAGGGGCGGGGGGAGAGACCCAGTACTTC; CDR3aa: CASSLEGAGGETQYF
j_gene: TRBJ2-6; abundance: NA; len: 19; d_gene: NA; v_gene: TRBV19; CDR3nt: TGTGCCAGTAGTTCAGGCTCGACAAAATCACAAAGTCGGGCCAACGTCCTGACTTTC; CDR3aa: CASSSGSTKSQSRANVLTF
j_gene: TRBJ1-2; abundance: NA; len: 12; d_gene: NA; v_gene: TRBV28; CDR3nt: TGTGCCAGCAACCTACCTACTCATGGCTACACCTTC; CDR3aa: CASNLPTHGYTF
j_gene: TRBJ2-5; abundance: NA; len: 11; d_gene: NA; v_gene: TRBV7-9; CDR3nt: TGTGCCAGCAGCCGTTCCGAGACCCAGTACTTC; CDR3aa: CASSRSETQYF
j_gene: TRBJ1-1; abundance: NA; len: 14; d_gene: NA; v_gene: TRBV7-6; CDR3nt: TGTGCCAGCAGCTTAGAGGTAGGGGTGACTGAAGCTTTCTTT; CDR3aa: CASSLEVGVTEAFF
j_gene: TRBJ2-7; abundance: few; len: 15; d_gene: NA; v_gene: TRBV4-3; CDR3nt: TGCGCCAGCAGTACCCGGGCGGGGACCCCCAGCGAGCAGTACTTC; CDR3aa: CASSTRAGTPSEQYF
j_gene: TRBJ2-7; abundance: large; len: 11; d_gene: NA; v_gene: TRBV28; CDR3nt: TGTGCCAGCGCCAACTACTACGAGCAGTACTTC; CDR3aa: CASANYYEQYF
j_gene: TRBJ2-5; abundance: NA; len: 14; d_gene: NA; v_gene: TRBV18; CDR3nt: TGTGCCAGCTCACCTCAAGCCTACCAAGAGACCCAGTACTTC; CDR3aa: CASSPQAYQETQYF